This T cell receptor beta chain comes out of a study of blood T cells in healthy people across ages. Study overall: Capturing about one barcoded beta molecule per two T cells was achieved by template switching.

Next came a second PCR, run for about 6 to 12 cycles, which used a sample-barcoded 5' primer along with a J-beta primer mix. TCRdb reprocessed the 5' RACE reads with MiXCR, giving one entry per CDR3 protein. The sample gives some 780,000 distinct CDR3 sequences, roughly 50% of which show up once; roughly 25% is in the top ten. Study outcomes and limitations: Unsorted PBMC input precluded a conclusive naive versus antigen-experienced comparison.

With regard to this clonotype: The antigen remains undetermined.

Donors were systemically healthy Caucasian individuals from Russia aged about 6 to 95 years. PBMCs were isolated at a quantity of at least 6.5 million per sample. V shed 7 bases and J shed 2 bases, with 9 bases lying between them. CDR1 and CDR2 (germline): LNHDA, SQIVND (reference sequence). CDR3 length: 14 amino acids. The receptor was isolated from a man aged 35-49 years in good health. The V call is TRBV19, the J call TRBJ2-6, with a weak D call TRBD2 (5 bases). The sequenced sample consisted of blood. CDR3 sequence reads: CASTNGAGANVLTF. DNA of the CDR3: TGTGCCAGTACTAACGGGGCTGGGGCCAACGTCCTGACTTTC. Supplemented by reference TRBV19 and TRBJ2-6, the full variable domain reads DGGITQSPKYLFRKEGQNVTLSCEQNLNHDAMYWYRQDPGQGLRLIYYSQIVNDFQKGDIAEGYSVSREKKESFPLTVTSAQKNPTAFYLCASTNGAGANVLTFGAGSRLTVL.